The 31 T cell receptor beta chains reported below all come from one sample, sequenced in a study of blood T cell repertoires in COVID-19. The assay was immunoSEQ multiplex PCR, and TCRdb's table has in-frame clones only and misses some. Among roughly 250,000 clones listed, around 82% were seen once. Sequencing used peripheral blood. These receptors came from a person aged 70 to 85 with COVID-19, enrolled during active disease.

This chain joins TRBV19 and TRBJ1-3, with 11 bases matching TRBD1. The ends lost 4 bases at V and 2 bases at J; junction bases unmatched: 10. CDR1 and CDR2 (germline): LNHDA, SQIVND (reference sequence). There are 18 residues in the CDR3. The CDR3 loop is CASSRNGGQGATGNTIYF. DNA of the CDR3: TGTGCCAGTAGTAGAAACGGCGGACAGGGGGCGACTGGAAACACCATATATTTT.

This chain uses TRBV5-1 with TRBJ2-7; weak D call: TRBD2 (5 bases). This CDR3 is built from 13 residues. Trimming pared 5 bases from V and 12 bases from J, leaving 21 bases between. Germline CDR1 reads SGHRS; CDR2 reads YFSETQ. CDR3 coding DNA: TGCGCCAGCAGTGGAGGAGGCCCTACCGTTTGGTACTTC. Translating it yields CASSGGGPTVWYF.

This clone was detected only a few times. The J gene is TRBJ1-5, the V gene TRBV7-2; 9 positions match TRBD1. The CDR3 loop spans 18 amino acids. Per germline, CDR1 SGHTA and CDR2 FQGNSA. V lost 4 bases and J lost 7; bases outside the gene matches: 17. CDR3 sequence reads: CASSSVGTGLGGGQPQHF. DNA for the CDR3: TGTGCCAGCAGCTCTGTCGGGACAGGGCTAGGAGGAGGGCAGCCCCAGCATTTT.

The CDR3 here is CASNAGTSVSTDTQYF. Written as DNA, the CDR3 is TGTGCCAGCAACGCCGGGACTAGCGTTAGCACAGATACGCAGTATTTT. The chain employs TRBV9 and TRBJ2-3, with 10 bases matching TRBD2. V lost 6 bases to trimming and J lost 0 bases; unmatched junction nucleotides: 7. This CDR3 spans 16 amino acids. The germline gives CDR1 SGDLS, CDR2 YYNGEE.

V and J are TRBV19 and TRBJ2-1; 7 bases fit TRBD2. CDR3 size: 15 residues. V trimming: 0 bases; J trimming: 2 bases; junction bases outside the gene matches: 1. Germline CDR1 reads LNHDA; CDR2 reads SQIVND (reference sequence). The DNA for the CDR3 is TGTGCCAGTAGTATAGAGGGACTAACCTACAATGAGCAGTTCTTC. Residues: CASSIEGLTYNEQFF.

The chain is built from TRBV6-5 and TRBJ1-3; 7 bases align to TRBD1. Germline V gives CDR1 MNHEY, CDR2 SVGAGI. This CDR3 has 15 residues. Trimming took 8 bases from V and 1 from J; bases not matched to a gene: 8. The chain's CDR3 is CASSSRGLSGNTIYF. The CDR3, as DNA: TGTGCCAGCTCCTCGAGGGGGCTGTCTGGAAACACCATATATTTT.

This clone was seen once. The V gene is TRBV9, the J gene TRBJ1-5; D call uncertain. CDR3 size: 15 residues. The V end lost 0 bases, the J end lost 0 bases, and 7 bases lay between the germline ends. Looked up from germline, CDR1 is SGDLS and CDR2 is YYNGEE. CDR3 in amino acids: CASSVDPVSNQPQHF. The CDR3 DNA is TGTGCCAGCAGCGTAGATCCCGTTAGCAATCAGCCCCAGCATTTT.

The gene calls are TRBV5-5 and TRBJ2-3; TRBD1 matches at 10 bases. V dropped 1 base and J dropped 6; count of bases not matched to a gene: 14. Germline V gene lookup returns CDR1 SGHKS and CDR2 YYEKEE (reference sequence). The CDR3 totals 18 residues. The CDR3 loop reads CASSLRDRGLQGYDTQYF. The CDR3 nucleotides read TGTGCCAGCAGCTTGAGGGACAGGGGACTACAGGGATACGATACGCAGTATTTT.

As for this clone: Different DNA sequences within this sample yield the same CDR3. The chain uses TRBV7-8 and TRBJ2-7, with 10 bases aligning to TRBD2. J gave up 2 bases and V 4 bases, and 2 bases lay outside the gene matches. The CDR3 consists of 14 residues. Germline CDR1 reads SGHVS; CDR2 reads FQNEAQ. The CDR3, as DNA: TGTGCCAGCAGCTCCCTAGCGGGAGCCTACGAGCAGTACTTC. Its protein is CASSSLAGAYEQYF.

The chain couples TRBV5-8 to TRBJ2-7; maybe TRBD1 (6 bases). CDR1 is SGHTS and CDR2 is YDEGEE in the germline V gene. The CDR3 spans 14 residues. With 9 bases removed from V and 0 bases from J, the gap between germline ends came to 16 bases. In nucleotides, the CDR3 is TGTGCCATACCCTCAACAGGGAGCTCCTACGAGCAGTACTTC. Encoded protein: CAIPSTGSSYEQYF.

The rearrangement uses TRBV7-8 and TRBJ1-6; the D gene is possibly TRBD1 (5 bases). The CDR3 is 14 residues long. Germline V CDR1 and CDR2: SGHVS, FQNEAQ. The V end lost 2 bases, the J end lost 10 bases, and 12 bases lay between the germline ends. Here the CDR3 reads CASSLSQGGSPLHF. The CDR3, as DNA: TGTGCCAGCAGCTTATCGCAGGGAGGCTCACCCCTCCACTTT.

The chain's CDR3 is CASSPGWSGELFF. Written as DNA, the CDR3 is TGTGCCAGCAGCCCGGGGTGGTCCGGGGAGCTGTTTTTT. V gene TRBV5-8 combines with J gene TRBJ2-2, with D possibly being TRBD2 (5 bases). This CDR3 is built from 13 residues. V was cut by 4 bases and J by 6 bases, with 10 bases left in between. The germline CDR1 and CDR2 sequences are SGHTS and YDEGEE. The entire variable domain, with the rest obtained from reference TRBV5-8 and TRBJ2-2, is as follows: EAGVTQSPTHLIKTRGQQATLRCSPISGHTSVYWYQQALGLGLQFLLWYDEGEERNRGNFPPRFSGRQFPNYSSELNVNALELEDSALYLCASSPGWSGELFFGEGSRLTVL.

CDR3 nucleotide sequence: TGTGCCAGCAGCCTACGTTTGGGTGAGGGCAATCAGCCCCAGCATTTT. Translation: CASSLRLGEGNQPQHF. This chain connects TRBV7-2 to TRBJ1-5, with no clear D. Germline CDR1 reads SGHTA; CDR2 reads FQGNSA. Trimming removed 5 bases from V and 2 bases from J, with 16 bases in between. The CDR3 extends over 16 amino acids.

In this sample, this clone turned up a few times. V usage is TRBV7-2 and J usage is TRBJ1-3; TRBD1 agrees at 8 bases. After removal of 4 bases from V and 4 bases from J, the junction contained 6 bases not matched to a gene. The CDR3 has 15 amino acids. Germline-derived CDR1 and CDR2 are SGHTA and FQGNSA. CDR3 DNA: TGTGCCAGCAGCTATGGACAGGGAGCAGGAAACACCATATATTTT. It translates to CASSYGQGAGNTIYF.

The chain links TRBV21-1 to TRBJ2-5; the table assigns TRBD1, which was not confirmed against the DNA. TRBV21-1 is an annotated pseudogene. CDR3 length: 14 residues. DNA for the CDR3: TGTGCCAGCAGCAAGACGGACAGGGGAGAGACCCAGTACTTC. It codes for CASSKTDRGETQYF.

This chain joins TRBV11-2 and TRBJ1-1; D not resolved. The CDR3 extends over 16 amino acids. V gave up 5 bases and J gave up 2 bases, with 18 bases separating them. Germline loops: CDR1 SGHAT, CDR2 FQNNGV. DNA for the CDR3: TGTGCCAGCAGCCCACTTTTTGCAGGCCTAAACACTGAAGCTTTCTTT. Encoded protein: CASSPLFAGLNTEAFF.

This chain connects TRBV5-5 to TRBJ1-6; 7 bases align to TRBD1. This CDR3 region has 17 residues. CDR1 and CDR2 (germline): SGHKS, YYEKEE (reference sequence). After removal of 4 bases from V and 10 bases from J, the junction contained 17 bases not matched to a gene. As DNA, the CDR3 is TGTGCCAGCAGCCACAACAGGGGACCGACCCCGGGGTCACCCCTCCACTTT. Encoded protein: CASSHNRGPTPGSPLHF.

The chain has TRBV5-1 and TRBJ2-7; 7 bases match TRBD2. Trimming at V came to 0 bases and at J to 6 bases, leaving 6 bases not matched to a gene. This CDR3 is 14 amino acids long. Germline V gene sequence: CDR1 SGHRS, CDR2 YFSETQ. CDR3 nucleotide sequence: TGCGCCAGCAGCTTGGTTGGGGGAGGGGCCGAGCAGTACTTC. This encodes CASSLVGGGAEQYF. Complete variable domain (other parts from reference TRBV5-1 and TRBJ2-7): KAGVTQTPRYLIKTRGQQVTLSCSPISGHRSVSWYQQTPGQGLQFLFEYFSETQRNKGNFPGRFSGRQFSNSRSEMNVSTLELGDSALYLCASSLVGGGAEQYFGPGTRLTVT.

This clone was counted once. The chain couples TRBV29-1 to TRBJ1-1; TRBD1 matches at 10 bases. The V segment lost 7 bases and the J segment 4 bases; nucleotides outside the gene matches: 3. CDR1 and CDR2 (germline): SQVTM, ANQGSEA. The CDR3 is 12 amino acids. CDR3 nucleotide sequence: TGCAGCGCAGGACAGGGGGGCACTGAAGCTTTCTTT. Translating gives CSAGQGGTEAFF.

This clone was detected only once. The chain has TRBV5-1 and TRBJ2-3; D remains ambiguous. The CDR3 runs to 16 residues. Germline CDR1 and CDR2: SGHRS and YFSETQ. V lost 0 bases to trimming and J lost 2 bases, with 13 bases between them. In DNA form, the CDR3 reads TGCGCCAGCAGCTTGGAACAGCTGATCTTCACAGATACGCAGTATTTT. It yields the protein CASSLEQLIFTDTQYF.

The V gene is TRBV21-1, the J gene TRBJ1-6; the table calls TRBD1, which could not be checked here. TRBV21-1 is a pseudogene. The CDR3 runs 16 residues. CDR3 residues: CASSSRTGARNSPLHF. Written as DNA, the CDR3 is TGTGCCAGCAGCTCTCGGACAGGGGCGCGAAATTCACCCCTCCACTTT.

The chain is built from TRBV3-1 (or the pseudogene TRBV3-2) and TRBJ2-7; a possible D gene is TRBD1 (5 bases). CDR3 length: 15 residues. CDR1 is LGHDT, CDR2 YNNKEL, per germline (reference sequence). V dropped 0 bases and J dropped 5 bases, with 14 bases sitting between them. CDR3 nucleotide sequence: TGTGCCAGCAGCCAAGATCCCAGGGATTTTAACGAGCAGTACTTC. It translates to CASSQDPRDFNEQYF.

The rearrangement joins TRBV19 to TRBJ1-6; tentative D call: TRBD1 (6 bases). This CDR3 contains 13 residues. Trimming cost V 5 bases and J 10 bases, with 12 bases left between them. The germline gives CDR1 LNHDA, CDR2 SQIVND (reference sequence). The CDR3 is CASSALQGSPLHF. In DNA, the CDR3 is TGTGCCAGTAGTGCACTGCAGGGGTCACCCCTCCACTTT.

This rearrangement joins TRBV5-6 to TRBJ2-5; no firm D call. The germline V and J ends were trimmed by 3 bases and 3 bases, with 12 bases remaining between them. Germline loops: CDR1 SGHDT, CDR2 YYEEEE. The CDR3 totals 14 residues. CDR3 nucleotide sequence: TGTGCCAGCAGCTCCCTCCCGGCGGAAGAGACCCAGTACTTC. This sequence encodes CASSSLPAEETQYF. Drawing the rest from reference TRBV5-6 and TRBJ2-5, the complete variable domain is DAGVTQSPTHLIKTRGQQVTLRCSPKSGHDTVSWYQQALGQGPQFIFQYYEEEERQRGNFPDRFSGHQFPNYSSELNVNALLLGDSALYLCASSSLPAEETQYFGPGTRLLVL.

This clone was detected only a few times. This chain links TRBV2 with TRBJ2-2, with D possibly TRBD1 on 5 matching bases. V was trimmed by 2 bases and J by 2 bases, leaving 9 bases between them. The germline CDR1 and CDR2 sequences are SNHLY and FYNNEI. CDR3 size: 15 residues. This chain's CDR3 is CASSESGRNTGELFF. The CDR3 region has the DNA TGTGCCAGCAGTGAATCAGGGCGTAACACCGGGGAGCTGTTTTTT.

The gene calls are TRBV2 and TRBJ1-2; D possibly corresponds to TRBD1 (5 bases). The V end was cut by 4 bases, the J end by 7 bases, with 19 bases between. The germline V gene has CDR1 SNHLY and CDR2 FYNNEI. The CDR3 has 15 residues. The CDR3 DNA reads TGTGCCAGCAGTGTGGGGAGGGGTCCAACAGTTGGCTACACCTTC. Encoded protein: CASSVGRGPTVGYTF.

The gene calls are TRBV5-1 and TRBJ1-2; tentative D call: TRBD1 (5 bases). The length of the CDR3 is 16 residues. Trimming cost V 4 bases and J 5 bases, with 21 bases left between them. Germline V lookup: CDR1 SGHRS, CDR2 YFSETQ. In DNA form, the CDR3 reads TGCGCCAGCAGCCCGGAGGGGCTTAAGGTGTCTTATGGCTACACCTTC. Its translation: CASSPEGLKVSYGYTF.

V usage is TRBV7-9 and J usage is TRBJ2-5, with D maybe TRBD2 (6 bases). Germline V gene lookup returns CDR1 SEHNR and CDR2 FQNEAQ (reference sequence). V was clipped by 2 bases and J by 1 base, with 11 bases between them. The CDR3 extends over 15 amino acids. The CDR3 region is CASSLRRGSQETQYF. In DNA form, the CDR3 reads TGTGCCAGCAGCTTACGGCGGGGCAGCCAAGAGACCCAGTACTTC. The whole variable domain, remainder taken from reference TRBV7-9 and TRBJ2-5, is DTGVSQNPRHKITKRGQNVTFRCDPISEHNRLYWYRQTLGQGPEFLTYFQNEAQLEKSRLLSDRFSAERPKGSFSTLEIQRTEQGDSAMYLCASSLRRGSQETQYFGPGTRLLVL.

In its sample, this clone was seen a few times. The chain couples TRBV30 to TRBJ2-1; TRBD1 matches at 7 bases. CDR3 length: 14 residues. Losses at the gene ends were 8 bases for V and 5 bases for J; bases not matched to a gene: 12. Germline-derived CDR1 and CDR2 are GTSNPN and SVGIG (reference sequence). CDR3 region: CARARQGVHNEQFF. The CDR3 bases are TGTGCCCGGGCCCGTCAGGGGGTCCACAATGAGCAGTTCTTC.

The chain has TRBV6-2 or TRBV6-3 and TRBJ2-7, with D possibly being TRBD1 (6 bases). The length of the CDR3 is 16 residues. Trimming took off 2 bases at V and 3 bases at J, with 17 bases between the two ends. The germline V gene encodes CDR1 MNHEY and CDR2 SVGEGT. The CDR3 sequence: CASSYAGTQHFYEQYF. In DNA, the CDR3 is TGTGCCAGCAGTTACGCTGGGACACAGCACTTCTACGAGCAGTACTTC.

This chain uses TRBV6-2 or TRBV6-3 with TRBJ1-5, with D possibly TRBD1 on 6 matching bases. Germline CDR1 is MNHEY and CDR2 is SVGEGT. Trimming removed 2 bases from V and 3 bases from J, with 11 bases in between. This CDR3 has 15 amino acids. The CDR3 region is CASSYQGRDNQPQHF. The CDR3 region has the DNA TGTGCCAGCAGTTACCAGGGGCGTGACAATCAGCCCCAGCATTTT.